The 28 T cell receptor beta chains in this list originate from one sample, sequenced in a study of blood T cell repertoires in COVID-19 (dated by TCRdb to the early 2020s). The library was built by means of the immunoSEQ multiplex PCR assay. What TCRdb holds here is the immuneACCESS table cut down to in-frame rearrangements. Part of the clones is not present; checked against another copy, under half of the missing clones reflect an unresolved V gene, and the others are unexplained. The sample table records just under 350,000 clones; 75% to 90% of these occur just once. More than 5% of the sample rests with the top ten. The sequenced sample consisted of peripheral blood. These receptors were collected from a woman between 50 and 59 years old with COVID-19, enrolled during active disease.

This rearrangement joins TRBV3-1 (or the pseudogene TRBV3-2) to TRBJ2-7; 9 nucleotides agree with TRBD2. The CDR3 loop spans 15 amino acids. With V trimmed by 2 bases and J by 7 bases, 9 bases remained unmatched. From germline, CDR1 is LGHDT and CDR2 YNNKEL (reference sequence). The CDR3 sequence is CASSQNSGRSGEQYF. CDR3 sequence (DNA): TGTGCCAGCAGCCAAAATAGCGGGAGATCGGGAGAGCAGTACTTC.

This clone was found a few times. The V call is TRBV14, the J call TRBJ1-1; a possible D gene is TRBD1 (6 bases). From germline, CDR1 is SGHDN and CDR2 FVKESK. With 4 bases removed from V and 6 bases from J, the gap between germline ends came to 15 bases. The CDR3 runs to 14 residues. Here the CDR3 DNA reads TGTGCCAGCAGCCCACTAGGGGGTCAAGCTGAAGCTTTCTTT. Translation: CASSPLGGQAEAFF.

The chain has TRBV7-2 and TRBJ2-5, with D possibly being TRBD1 (6 bases). The CDR3 consists of 14 residues. Per the germline V gene, CDR1 is SGHTA and CDR2 is FQGNSA. V was shortened by 2 bases and J by 3 bases, with 10 bases between the two germline ends. CDR3 sequence (DNA): TGTGCCAGCAGCTTACAGGGGCGGGAAGAGACCCAGTACTTC. Protein sequence: CASSLQGREETQYF.

The chain employs TRBV27 and TRBJ1-1; 10 bases align to TRBD1. Germline V gene data show CDR1 as MNHEY and CDR2 as SMNVEV (reference sequence). The V gene end was trimmed by 4 bases and the J gene end by 10 bases; junction bases not matched to a gene: 6. The CDR3 runs 13 residues. CDR3 nucleotides: TGTGCCAGCAGTTCCCCTGACAGGGGGCTAGCTTTCTTT. Encoded protein: CASSSPDRGLAFF.

The chain combines TRBV19 with TRBJ2-1, with 8 nucleotides matching TRBD2. V lost 8 bases to trimming and J lost 0 bases; unmatched junction nucleotides: 27. This CDR3 is built from 22 residues. The V gene's germline CDR1 is LNHDA and CDR2 SQIVND (reference sequence). The CDR3 sequence is CASETGTSGSFPIKNSYNEQFF. The CDR3 DNA follows: TGTGCCAGTGAAACCGGGACTAGTGGGTCCTTCCCCATCAAAAACTCCTACAATGAGCAGTTCTTC.

The rearrangement joins TRBV7-9 to TRBJ2-5, with 12 bases that match TRBD2. Germline-derived CDR1 and CDR2 are SEHNR and FQNEAQ (reference sequence). CDR3 length equals 17 residues. Germline trimming cut 4 bases from V and 4 bases from J; bases unmatched to any gene: 10. In DNA form, the CDR3 reads TGTGCCAGCAGCTGGATGACTAGCGGGAGAGAAACAGAGACCCAGTACTTC. Translation gives CASSWMTSGRETETQYF.

The genes are TRBV7-8 and TRBJ1-5, with 7 bases matching TRBD1. The CDR3 contains 15 residues. The germline gives CDR1 SGHVS, CDR2 FQNEAQ. The V gene end was trimmed by 4 bases and the J gene end by 6 bases; junction bases not matched to a gene: 9. The CDR3 sequence is CASSSYRGERQPQHF. As DNA, the CDR3 is TGTGCCAGCAGCTCTTACAGGGGCGAGCGTCAGCCCCAGCATTTT.

This chain uses TRBV5-1 with TRBJ1-4, with no clear D. This CDR3 contains 15 residues. The germline CDR1 and CDR2 sequences are SGHRS and YFSETQ. V dropped 0 bases and J dropped 4 bases, with 10 bases sitting between them. The CDR3 is CASSLDRGINEKLFF. The CDR3 nucleotides are TGCGCCAGCAGCTTGGATCGGGGAATTAATGAAAAACTGTTTTTT.

The chain uses TRBV5-5 and TRBJ1-1, with 12 bases aligning to TRBD1. V gave up 0 bases and J gave up 4 bases; unmatched junction bases: 7. The CDR3 extends over 17 amino acids. Germline V gene lookup returns CDR1 SGHKS and CDR2 YYEKEE (reference sequence). CDR3 sequence: CASSLGGTGGFPTEAFF. The CDR3 coding sequence is TGTGCCAGCAGCTTGGGTGGGACAGGGGGCTTCCCCACTGAAGCTTTCTTT.

V is TRBV30 and J is TRBJ2-2; TRBD2 aligns across 10 bases. Trimming cost V 4 bases and J 4 bases; bases outside gene matches: 9. CDR1 is GTSNPN, CDR2 SVGIG, per germline (reference sequence). This CDR3 has 16 residues. CDR3 amino acids: CAWMSRSGRFTGELFF. The CDR3 region has the DNA TGTGCCTGGATGAGCCGTAGCGGGAGGTTCACCGGGGAGCTGTTTTTT.

The chain couples TRBV28 to TRBJ2-7, with 8 bases matching TRBD1. This CDR3 spans 15 amino acids. The J segment lost 1 base and the V segment lost 5 bases, leaving 7 bases of the junction unmatched. CDR1 is MDHEN, CDR2 SYDVKM, per germline. The CDR3 DNA is TGTGCCAGCAGTCCAGGGGGCGCAGGGTCCTACGAGCAGTACTTC. It yields the protein CASSPGGAGSYEQYF.

The chain links TRBV6-6 to TRBJ1-2; perhaps TRBD1 as D (6 bases). The CDR3 length is 17 residues. Between the trimmed V and J ends, which lost 5 bases and 7 bases, there was a span of 26 bases. Germline V lookup: CDR1 MNHNY, CDR2 SVGAGI (reference sequence). CDR3 loop: CASSRTNPGVARVGYTF. The DNA of the CDR3 is TGTGCCAGCAGTCGAACAAACCCAGGGGTCGCGCGGGTTGGCTACACCTTC.

This clone has only one observation. The J gene is TRBJ1-2, the V gene TRBV27; no clear D. Trimming cost V 2 bases and J 2 bases, with 12 bases left between them. This CDR3 comprises 15 residues. CDR1 is MNHEY, CDR2 SMNVEV, per germline (reference sequence). DNA of the CDR3: TGTGCCAGCAGTTTAGGGCTAGCCAGCAACTATGGCTACACCTTC. Protein product: CASSLGLASNYGYTF.

The CDR3 region has the DNA TGTGCCAGCAGCCCCCGGGGTGCCGGGGCCAACGTCCTGACTTTC. Translated, it gives CASSPRGAGANVLTF. The V call is TRBV28, the J call TRBJ2-6; D is possibly TRBD2 (5 bases). The CDR3 is made up of 15 amino acids. Germline V gene data show CDR1 as MDHEN and CDR2 as SYDVKM. V was clipped by 6 bases and J by 4 bases, with 13 bases between them.

The chain recombines TRBV3-1 (or the pseudogene TRBV3-2) with TRBJ1-2; D unresolved. Trimming cost V 0 bases and J 7 bases, with 9 bases left between them. Germline V CDR1 and CDR2: LGHDT, YNNKEL (reference sequence). The CDR3 loop spans 13 amino acids. CDR3 in amino acids: CASSQEAGSGYTF. DNA for the CDR3: TGTGCCAGCAGCCAAGAAGCGGGGTCTGGCTACACCTTC.

The genes are TRBV12-3 or TRBV12-4 and TRBJ1-2; D remains ambiguous. Between the trimmed V and J ends, which lost 3 bases and 4 bases, there was a span of 9 bases. This CDR3 is 13 amino acids long. The CDR3 DNA reads TGTGCCAGCAGTTTTCTAGTTTCCTATGGCTACACCTTC. It encodes CASSFLVSYGYTF.

This clone showed up just once. The chain links TRBV5-1 to TRBJ2-7; 10 bases fit TRBD2. The CDR3 totals 17 residues. Germline loops: CDR1 SGHRS, CDR2 YFSETQ. Losses at the gene ends were 2 bases for V and 1 base for J; bases not matched to a gene: 9. The CDR3 loop reads CASSLSGRDLRSYEQYF. DNA of the CDR3: TGCGCCAGCAGCTTAAGCGGGAGGGACCTTCGTTCCTACGAGCAGTACTTC.

The CDR3 protein is CASSLEREGSAFF. In DNA, the CDR3 is TGCGCCAGCAGCTTGGAGCGGGAGGGAAGCGCTTTCTTT. J is TRBJ1-1 and V is TRBV5-1; D not certain. CDR3 size: 13 residues. Germline CDR1 SGHRS, CDR2 YFSETQ. V dropped 0 bases and J dropped 11 bases, with 14 bases sitting between them.

This chain connects TRBV7-2 to TRBJ2-6, with no clear D. V lost 6 bases and J 0 bases, leaving 9 bases between the germline ends. The CDR3 sequence is 15 residues long. The germline CDR1 and CDR2 sequences are SGHTA and FQGNSA. The CDR3: CASSVSNSGANVLTF. The DNA of the CDR3 is TGTGCCAGCAGTGTTTCTAACTCTGGGGCCAACGTCCTGACTTTC.

CDR3 coding DNA: TGTGCCAGCAGCTTGTATGGGCCGGGAGTGGGGGACGAGCAGTACTTC. It yields the protein CASSLYGPGVGDEQYF. V gene TRBV7-2 combines with J gene TRBJ2-7; D might be TRBD2 (6 bases). The CDR3 consists of 16 residues. CDR1 SGHTA and CDR2 FQGNSA come from the germline V gene. Trimming took 3 bases from V and 5 from J, leaving 20 bases between them. The entire variable domain, with the rest obtained from reference TRBV7-2 and TRBJ2-7, is as follows: GAGVSQSPSNKVTEKGKDVELRCDPISGHTALYWYRQSLGQGLEFLIYFQGNSAPDKSGLPSDRFSAERTGGSVSTLTIQRTQQEDSAVYLCASSLYGPGVGDEQYFGPGTRLTVT.

V and J are TRBV11-3 and TRBJ1-4; a weak D match, TRBD1 (6 bases). This CDR3 is built from 14 residues. The V and J ends lost 4 bases and 8 bases respectively, with 14 bases between them. Per the germline V gene, CDR1 is SGHNT and CDR2 is YENEEA. DNA of the CDR3: TGTGCCAGCAGCTCAAGGGGGGGCTCGGAAAAACTGTTTTTT. Its protein product is CASSSRGGSEKLFF.

The gene calls are TRBV5-6 and TRBJ2-2; D is possibly TRBD2 (7 bases). This CDR3 spans 19 amino acids. Trimming stripped 0 bases from V and 3 bases from J, with 21 bases between. Germline V CDR1 and CDR2: SGHDT, YYEEEE. CDR3 in DNA: TGTGCCAGCAGCTTGGGTCCCTCGCGAGGGAGGGGGGACACCGGGGAGCTGTTTTTT. Translated: CASSLGPSRGRGDTGELFF.

The rearrangement joins TRBV11-3 to TRBJ2-5; 14 bases fit TRBD2. Germline V gene sequence: CDR1 SGHNT, CDR2 YENEEA. The V segment lost 5 bases and the J segment 2 bases; nucleotides outside the gene matches: 10. This CDR3 region has 18 residues. The CDR3: CASSPGLAGVTRQETQYF. The CDR3 DNA reads as TGTGCCAGCAGCCCGGGACTAGCGGGAGTTACACGACAAGAGACCCAGTACTTC.

The CDR3 DNA is TGTGCCAGCAGCCCGGAGGGACGGCTGATGCTGAACACTGAAGCTTTCTTT. This translates into CASSPEGRLMLNTEAFF. The chain combines TRBV5-5 with TRBJ1-1, with D tentatively TRBD1 (5 bases). The CDR3 contains 17 residues. Germline V gene data show CDR1 as SGHKS and CDR2 as YYEKEE (reference sequence). V gave up 4 bases and J gave up 0 bases, with 19 bases separating them.

This clone occurred once. This sequence joins TRBV6-5 and TRBJ1-2, with TRBD1 matching 10 bases. Germline loops: CDR1 MNHEY, CDR2 SVGAGI. The trim removed 4 bases at V and 2 bases at J, leaving 4 bases unmatched. CDR3 size: 15 residues. This CDR3 reads CASSSWDRGNYGYTF. The CDR3 DNA follows: TGTGCCAGCAGTTCTTGGGACAGGGGAAACTATGGCTACACCTTC.

The genes are TRBV5-1 and TRBJ2-2, with 8 bases that match TRBD2. With V trimmed by 5 bases and J by 6 bases, 9 bases remained unmatched. This CDR3 has 15 residues. Germline V lookup: CDR1 SGHRS, CDR2 YFSETQ. CDR3 sequence reads: CASRRSAGGAGELFF. DNA for the CDR3: TGCGCCAGCAGGAGGTCGGCCGGGGGGGCCGGGGAGCTGTTTTTT.

V usage is TRBV5-8 and J usage is TRBJ2-7; the match to TRBD1 covers 7 bases. Germline lookup yields CDR1 SGHTS and CDR2 YDEGEE. With V trimmed by 4 bases and J by 1 base, 5 bases remained unmatched. CDR3 length: 14 residues. CDR3 protein: CASSKRDRSYEQYF. The CDR3, as DNA: TGTGCCAGCAGCAAACGGGACAGATCCTACGAGCAGTACTTC.

The V call is TRBV27, the J call TRBJ2-5, with D possibly being TRBD1 (5 bases). The germline V and J ends were trimmed by 1 base and 1 base, with 25 bases remaining between them. Germline V CDR1 and CDR2: MNHEY, SMNVEV (reference sequence). This CDR3 comprises 20 residues. For the CDR3, the DNA is TGTGCCAGCAGTTTATGGGTCCATGGTCCAGGGTCAGAACTCCAAGAGACCCAGTACTTC. It encodes CASSLWVHGPGSELQETQYF.